The entry below gives a single T cell receptor beta chain sequence along with its context. A second PCR of 7 to 11 cycles used a sample-barcoded 5' primer and a J-beta primer mix. MiXCR, applied by TCRdb to the 5' RACE reads, yields one record per CDR3 protein. The sample lists about a million distinct CDR3 sequences, just over 50% seen once, with around a fifth in the top ten. The CDR3 runs to 15 residues. CDR1 is ENHRY, CDR2 SYGVKD, per germline. V lost 6 bases and J lost 0, with 14 bases in between. This entry comes from a study of blood T cells in healthy people across ages. Healthy Caucasian individuals from Russia aged about 6 to 95 were enrolled as donors. The authors drew around 9.4 milliliters of peripheral blood from each donor.

This sequence originates from an older woman in good health. J is TRBJ1-2 and V is TRBV10-3, with D unclear. The sequencing sample was made of blood. CDR3 sequence: CAISNLRATNYGYTF. The CDR3 DNA sequence: TGTGCCATCAGCAACCTCCGGGCAACTAACTATGGCTACACCTTC.